This record concerns one T cell receptor beta chain sequence. The data were obtained in a study of read filtering for tumor transcriptome and immune sequencing. Background on the study: Among patients, under 20 were male and 14 female, aged about 45 to 85 (mean approximately 71). Whole-transcriptome libraries were prepared after DNase treatment. Per sample, TCR-region reads ranged about 4 to 11 million by IR-seq, about 75 to 1,300 by RNA-seq.

Sampling of bone marrow took place during active disease in every patient. This library used around 0.4 ug RNA and molecular barcoded adaptors spanning alpha/delta and beta/gamma chains. TCRdb used MiXCR to reprocess the reads, holding one entry per CDR3 protein. In the table there are 37,000 or so distinct CDR3 sequences, around 13% of which are singletons. Looked up from germline, CDR1 is LGHNA and CDR2 is YNFKEQ. This CDR3 spans 15 amino acids. J gave up 1 base and V 5 bases, and 8 bases lay outside the gene matches. Sequenced material: a population of CD138-negative cells sorted from bone marrow. J is TRBJ2-7 and V is TRBV4-2; 7 bases line up with TRBD1. The sequence was collected from a donor aged 40 or over with multiple myeloma. This chain's CDR3 is CASSLEWDRSYEQYF. CDR3 sequence (DNA): TGTGCCAGCAGCTTAGAATGGGACAGATCCTACGAGCAGTACTTC.